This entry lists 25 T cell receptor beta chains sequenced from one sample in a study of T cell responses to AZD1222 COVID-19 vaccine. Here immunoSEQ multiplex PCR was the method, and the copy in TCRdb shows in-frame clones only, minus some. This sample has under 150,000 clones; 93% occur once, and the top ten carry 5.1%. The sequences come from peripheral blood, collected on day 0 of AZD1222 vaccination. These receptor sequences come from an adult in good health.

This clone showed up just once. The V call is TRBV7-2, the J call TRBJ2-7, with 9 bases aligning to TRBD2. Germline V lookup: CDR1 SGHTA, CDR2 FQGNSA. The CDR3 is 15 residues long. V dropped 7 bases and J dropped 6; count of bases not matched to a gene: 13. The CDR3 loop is CASMREIAGEGEQYF. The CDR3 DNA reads TGTGCCAGCATGCGGGAAATAGCGGGAGAAGGCGAGCAGTACTTC.

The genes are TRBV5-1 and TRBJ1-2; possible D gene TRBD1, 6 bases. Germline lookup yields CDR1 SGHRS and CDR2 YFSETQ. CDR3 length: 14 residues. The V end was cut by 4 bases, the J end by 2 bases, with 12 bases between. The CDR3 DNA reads TGCGCCAGCAGCGCTATCACAGGGAACTATGGCTACACCTTC. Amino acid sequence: CASSAITGNYGYTF.

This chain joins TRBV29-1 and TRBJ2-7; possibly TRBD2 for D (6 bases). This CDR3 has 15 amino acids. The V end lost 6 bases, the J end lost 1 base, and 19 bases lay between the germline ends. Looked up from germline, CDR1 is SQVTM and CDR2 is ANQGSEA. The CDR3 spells CSVAAGTSTSYEQYF. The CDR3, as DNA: TGCAGCGTGGCAGCCGGGACTTCGACATCCTACGAGCAGTACTTC.

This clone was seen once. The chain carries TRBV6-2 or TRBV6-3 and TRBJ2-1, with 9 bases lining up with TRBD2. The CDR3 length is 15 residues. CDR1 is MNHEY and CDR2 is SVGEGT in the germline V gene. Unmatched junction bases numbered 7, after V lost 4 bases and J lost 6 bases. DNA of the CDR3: TGTGCCAGCAGTTCCGGGACTAGCTTGGGCAATGAGCAGTTCTTC. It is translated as CASSSGTSLGNEQFF.

CDR3 nucleotide sequence: TGTGCCAGCAGCTTAAGCCAGGGTTTCTACGAGCAGTACTTC. It yields the protein CASSLSQGFYEQYF. The chain carries TRBV7-6 and TRBJ2-7; D is possibly TRBD1 (5 bases). V shed 2 bases and J shed 3 bases, with 11 bases lying between them. Germline CDR1 is SGHVS and CDR2 is FNYEAQ. The CDR3 runs 14 residues.

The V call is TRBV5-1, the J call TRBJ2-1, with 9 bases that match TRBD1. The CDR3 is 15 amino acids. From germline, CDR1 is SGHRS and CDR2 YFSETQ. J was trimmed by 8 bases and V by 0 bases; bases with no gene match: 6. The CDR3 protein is CASSLEGTGFDEQFF. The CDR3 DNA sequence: TGCGCCAGCAGCTTGGAGGGGACAGGGTTCGATGAGCAGTTCTTC.

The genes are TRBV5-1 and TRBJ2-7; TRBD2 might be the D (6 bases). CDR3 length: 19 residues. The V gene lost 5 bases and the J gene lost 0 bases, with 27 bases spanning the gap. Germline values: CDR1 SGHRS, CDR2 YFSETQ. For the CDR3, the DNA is TGCGCCAGCAGGGAAGAGGAGGGACGGCCCGCCACGAGCTCCTACGAGCAGTACTTC. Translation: CASREEEGRPATSSYEQYF.

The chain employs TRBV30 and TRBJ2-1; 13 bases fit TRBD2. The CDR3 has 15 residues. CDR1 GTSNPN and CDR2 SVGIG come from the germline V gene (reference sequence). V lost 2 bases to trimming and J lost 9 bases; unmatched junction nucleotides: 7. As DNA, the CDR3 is TGTGCCTGGAGTATACTAGCGGGAGGGGCGAGTGAGCAGTTCTTC. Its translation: CAWSILAGGASEQFF.

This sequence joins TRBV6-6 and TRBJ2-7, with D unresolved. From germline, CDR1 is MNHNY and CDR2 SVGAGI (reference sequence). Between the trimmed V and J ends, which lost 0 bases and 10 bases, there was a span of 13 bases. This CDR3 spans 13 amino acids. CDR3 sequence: CASSYSLVLDQYF. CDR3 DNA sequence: TGTGCCAGCAGTTACTCTCTAGTTCTAGATCAGTACTTC.

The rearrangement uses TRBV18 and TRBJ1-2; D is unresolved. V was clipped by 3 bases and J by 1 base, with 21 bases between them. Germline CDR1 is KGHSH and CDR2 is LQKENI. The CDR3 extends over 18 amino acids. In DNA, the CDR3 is TGTGCCAGCTCACCGAAGAATGTTGGGAGGTGGGGTAACTATGGCTACACCTTC. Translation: CASSPKNVGRWGNYGYTF.

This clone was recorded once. In DNA, the CDR3 is TGTGCCAGCAGCTTCGGCAGGGGGACTACCACGGGTTGGGAGACCCAGTACTTC. This translates into CASSFGRGTTTGWETQYF. The V and J genes are TRBV7-6 and TRBJ2-5; perhaps D is TRBD1 or TRBD2 (7 bases each). CDR3 size: 18 residues. Per the germline V gene, CDR1 is SGHVS and CDR2 is FNYEAQ. The V end lost 3 bases, the J end lost 5 bases, and 25 bases lay between the germline ends.

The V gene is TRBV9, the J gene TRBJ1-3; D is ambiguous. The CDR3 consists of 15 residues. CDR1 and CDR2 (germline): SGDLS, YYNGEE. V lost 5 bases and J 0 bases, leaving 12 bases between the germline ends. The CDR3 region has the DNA TGTGCCAGCAGTGTCTCCGGGAACTCTGGAAACACCATATATTTT. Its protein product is CASSVSGNSGNTIYF.

The CDR3 DNA reads as TGTGCCAGCAACGAAGGGATTGAGACCACTGAAGCTTTCTTT. Translation: CASNEGIETTEAFF. The V gene is TRBV7-9, the J gene TRBJ1-1; D not resolved. The CDR3 contains 14 residues. The germline gives CDR1 SEHNR, CDR2 FQNEAQ (reference sequence). With 7 bases removed from V and 4 bases from J, the gap between germline ends came to 16 bases.

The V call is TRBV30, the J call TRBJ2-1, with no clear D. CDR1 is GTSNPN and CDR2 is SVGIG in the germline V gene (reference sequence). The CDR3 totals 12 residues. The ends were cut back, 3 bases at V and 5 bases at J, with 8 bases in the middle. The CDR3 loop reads CAWRMANNEQFF. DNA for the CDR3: TGTGCCTGGAGAATGGCAAACAATGAGCAGTTCTTC.

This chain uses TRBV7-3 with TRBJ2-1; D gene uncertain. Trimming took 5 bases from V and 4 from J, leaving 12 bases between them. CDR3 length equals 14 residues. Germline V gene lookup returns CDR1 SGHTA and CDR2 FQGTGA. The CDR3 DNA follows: TGTGCCAGCAGCCAATCCGGAACGTACAATGAGCAGTTCTTC. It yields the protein CASSQSGTYNEQFF.

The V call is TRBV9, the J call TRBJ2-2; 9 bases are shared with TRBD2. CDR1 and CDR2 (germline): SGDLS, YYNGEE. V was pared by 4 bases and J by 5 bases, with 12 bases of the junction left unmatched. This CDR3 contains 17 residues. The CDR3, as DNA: TGTGCCAGCAGCCCCCAATCTAGCGGGATCCGGACCGGGGAGCTGTTTTTT. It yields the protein CASSPQSSGIRTGELFF.

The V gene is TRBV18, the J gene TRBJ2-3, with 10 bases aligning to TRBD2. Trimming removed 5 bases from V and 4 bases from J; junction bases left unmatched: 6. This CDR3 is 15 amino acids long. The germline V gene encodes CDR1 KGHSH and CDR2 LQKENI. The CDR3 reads CASSTTSGDPDTQYF. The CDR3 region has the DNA TGTGCCAGCTCAACTACTAGCGGGGATCCAGATACGCAGTATTTT. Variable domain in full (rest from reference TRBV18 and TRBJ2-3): NAGVMQNPRHLVRRRGQEARLRCSPMKGHSHVYWYRQLPEEGLKFMVYLQKENIIDESGMPKERFSAEFPKEGPSILRIQQVVRGDSAAYFCASSTTSGDPDTQYFGPGTRLTVL.

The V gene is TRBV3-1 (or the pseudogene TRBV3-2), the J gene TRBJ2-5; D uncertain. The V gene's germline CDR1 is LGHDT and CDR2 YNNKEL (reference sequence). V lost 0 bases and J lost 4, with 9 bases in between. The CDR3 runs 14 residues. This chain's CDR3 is CASSQEGRSETQYF. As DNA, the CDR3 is TGTGCCAGCAGCCAAGAGGGCAGATCAGAGACCCAGTACTTC.

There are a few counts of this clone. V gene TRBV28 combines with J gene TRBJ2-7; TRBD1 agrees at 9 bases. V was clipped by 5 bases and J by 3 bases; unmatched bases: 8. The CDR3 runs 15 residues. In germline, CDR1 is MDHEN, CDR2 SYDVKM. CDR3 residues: CASSPGTGQYYEQYF. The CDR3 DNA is TGTGCCAGCAGTCCCGGGACAGGGCAATACTACGAGCAGTACTTC.

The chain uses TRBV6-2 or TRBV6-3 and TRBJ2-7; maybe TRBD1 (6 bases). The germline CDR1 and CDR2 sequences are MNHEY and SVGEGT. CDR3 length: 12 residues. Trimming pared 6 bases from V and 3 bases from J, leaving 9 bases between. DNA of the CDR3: TGTGCCAGCAGCCAGGGGCGCTACGAGCAGTACTTC. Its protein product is CASSQGRYEQYF.

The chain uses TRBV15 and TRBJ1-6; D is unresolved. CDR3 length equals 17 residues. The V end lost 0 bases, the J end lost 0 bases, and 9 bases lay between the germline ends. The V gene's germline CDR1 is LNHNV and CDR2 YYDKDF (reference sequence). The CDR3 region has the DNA TGTGCCACCAGCAGAGAGAGAGGGAGCTCCTATAATTCACCCCTCCACTTT. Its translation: CATSRERGSSYNSPLHF.

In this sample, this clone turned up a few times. CDR3 coding DNA: TGTGCCAGCCGCCCTGGGGGCTGGAGATCCTACGAGCAGTACTTC. Translated: CASRPGGWRSYEQYF. The rearrangement joins TRBV6-2 or TRBV6-3 to TRBJ2-7; TRBD1 might be the D (6 bases). The CDR3 has 15 residues. V lost 8 bases and J 1 base, leaving 18 bases between the germline ends. Per the germline V gene, CDR1 is MNHEY and CDR2 is SVGEGT.

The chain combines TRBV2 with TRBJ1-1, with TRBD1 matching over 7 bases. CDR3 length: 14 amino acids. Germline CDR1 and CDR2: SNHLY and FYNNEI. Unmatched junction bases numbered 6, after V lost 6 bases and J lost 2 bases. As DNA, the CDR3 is TGTGCCAGCAGGGCATACAGGGGTAACACTGAAGCTTTCTTT. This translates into CASRAYRGNTEAFF.

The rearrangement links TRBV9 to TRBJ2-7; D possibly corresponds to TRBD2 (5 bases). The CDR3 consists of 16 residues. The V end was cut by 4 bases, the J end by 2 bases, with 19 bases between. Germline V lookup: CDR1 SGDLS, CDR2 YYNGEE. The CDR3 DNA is TGTGCCAGCAGCCCAGCGATAGCGACCCGCACCTACGAGCAGTACTTC. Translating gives CASSPAIATRTYEQYF.

CDR3 sequence reads: CASRFNAEAFF. The CDR3 coding sequence is TGCGCCAGCAGGTTTAATGCTGAAGCTTTCTTT. This chain joins TRBV4-1 and TRBJ1-1; D is unclear. CDR1 is MGHRA, CDR2 YSYEKL, per germline. V lost 6 bases and J 6 bases, leaving 8 bases between the germline ends. The CDR3 has 11 amino acids.